This TCR beta chain stems from a study of tumor-infiltrating lymphocytes in primary liver carcinoma. For the study at large: The patients comprised men and women between the ages of 30 and 69 years.

For each extraction, RNA and DNA were obtained together from about 21-30 mg of unsorted bulk tissue. The CDR3 loop spans 12 amino acids. With 2 bases removed from V and 13 bases from J, the gap between germline ends came to 15 bases. Germline lookup yields CDR1 GTSNPN and CDR2 SVGIG (reference sequence). This clonotype was seen repeatedly, ten times or more. What it binds is unknown. With 500 to 650 ng total RNA as template and a constant-region primer, TCR beta cDNA was made. What produced the TCR beta libraries was three nested multiplex PCR rounds using slightly modified ARM-PCR. TRBV1-TRBV30 forward primers and a C-beta reverse primer were used in the first two PCR rounds, which each ran for approximately 10 cycles. Each CDR3 protein gets one entry after TCRdb re-called the multiplex PCR reads with MiXCR. The sample holds roughly 80,000 distinct CDR3 sequences, 65% to 75% seen once. Overall study results and limits: Against blood, tumors held a significantly higher top-250-clone fraction (p = 0.039). In tumor-adjacent and tumor-blood pairs, overlap was lower than in tumor region pairs.

Sample: tumor-adjacent normal liver tissue. The clonotype comes from a man in his forties with primary liver carcinoma and hepatitis B virus infection. V usage is TRBV30 and J usage is TRBJ2-1; D unresolved. CDR3 loop: CAWSTIRMRQFF. CDR3 coding DNA: TGTGCCTGGAGTACAATCCGGATGAGACAGTTCTTC.